These 3 T cell receptor beta chains originate from one sample sequenced in a study of blood T cell repertoires in COVID-19. The data were produced by immunoSEQ multiplex PCR, yet TCRdb's version contains in-frame clones alone and is incomplete. Here the sample spans approximately 150,000 clones, about four fifths being singletons. Sequencing used peripheral blood. These receptors came from an elderly woman with COVID-19, enrolled during active disease.

J is TRBJ2-5 and V is TRBV5-1, with D tentatively TRBD1 (6 bases). CDR1 and CDR2 (germline): SGHRS, YFSETQ. CDR3 length equals 15 residues. V shed 4 bases and J shed 2 bases, with 15 bases lying between them. This chain's CDR3 is CASSVTTGNQETQYF. The CDR3 region has the DNA TGCGCCAGCAGCGTAACGACAGGCAATCAAGAGACCCAGTACTTC.

This clone was detected a few times. The chain couples TRBV18 to TRBJ1-3; TRBD1 agrees at 7 bases. V gave up 4 bases and J gave up 0 bases; unmatched junction bases: 12. Germline V CDR1 and CDR2: KGHSH, LQKENI. The CDR3 totals 18 residues. The CDR3 loop is CASSLLDRVLRSGNTIYF. The CDR3 nucleotides are TGTGCCAGCTCACTCCTCGACAGGGTATTACGCTCTGGAAACACCATATATTTT.

The chain combines TRBV5-1 with TRBJ2-5, with 8 bases lining up with TRBD1. The germline CDR1 and CDR2 sequences are SGHRS and YFSETQ. With V trimmed by 4 bases and J by 1 base, 3 bases remained unmatched. CDR3 length: 14 residues. CDR3 residues: CASSKDRVQETQYF. The CDR3 nucleotides are TGCGCCAGCAGCAAGGACAGGGTCCAAGAGACCCAGTACTTC.